One and the same sample provided the 28 T cell receptor beta chains below, sequenced in a study of T cells in Graves' hyperthyroidism and ophthalmopathy. Template material for amplifying TCR beta CDR3 regions consisted of RNA transcripts. When the TCR CDR3 underwent first-round RT-PCR, the HTBI primer set was used. TCRdb independently ran MiXCR on the multiplex PCR reads; one entry per CDR3 protein. The sample includes about 640,000 distinct CDR3 sequences, roughly 20% of them seen just once. Sample: blood. The source is a man aged 30 to 39 with Graves' ophthalmopathy.

This clonotype has ten or more counts. The CDR3 spells CASSRSGPEQYF. The CDR3 bases are TGTGCCAGCAGCCGAAGCGGGCCCGAGCAGTACTTC. This chain uses TRBV11-2 with TRBJ2-7; D may be TRBD2 (6 bases). Trimming stripped 5 bases from V and 6 bases from J, with 11 bases between. Germline V gives CDR1 SGHAT, CDR2 FQNNGV. The CDR3 sequence is 12 residues long.

Turning to this clonotype: Possible read error: a much larger clone is one base away. V gene TRBV7-9 combines with J gene TRBJ2-5; perhaps D is TRBD1 or TRBD2 (5 bases each). CDR3 length equals 15 residues. Germline CDR1 is SEHNR and CDR2 is FQNEAQ (reference sequence). CDR3 protein: CANSSHPVRGETQYF. The CDR3 DNA sequence: TGTGCCAACAGCTCACACCCGGTGAGGGGAGAGACCCAGTACTTC.

J is TRBJ1-5 and V is TRBV20-1; D gene ambiguous. The length of the CDR3 is 13 residues. Germline assignment: CDR1 DFQATT and CDR2 SNEGSKA (reference sequence). Trimming stripped 2 bases from V and 3 bases from J, with 8 bases between. The CDR3 region is CSARPGYNQPQHF. The CDR3 DNA reads TGCAGTGCTAGACCGGGGTACAATCAGCCCCAGCATTTT.

This clonotype has a handful of counts. The gene calls are TRBV6-1 and TRBJ2-1, with 12 bases lining up with TRBD2. The germline CDR1 and CDR2 sequences are MNHNS and SASEGT. V shed 6 bases, J shed 6 bases, and the junction held 6 bases outside the gene matches. The CDR3 covers 15 residues. CDR3 nucleotide sequence: TGTGCCAGCAGCCTAGCGGGAGGGCCTCTCAATGAGCAGTTCTTC. Amino acid sequence: CASSLAGGPLNEQFF.

The V and J genes are TRBV12-3 or TRBV12-4 and TRBJ2-2, with 9 bases matching TRBD1. This CDR3 is 16 amino acids long. Trimming cost V 6 bases and J 3 bases; bases outside gene matches: 8. This CDR3 reads CASRGTTGGDTGELFF. The CDR3 DNA sequence: TGTGCCAGCAGGGGAACGACAGGGGGTGACACCGGGGAGCTGTTTTTT.

This clonotype was seen many times. The V and J genes are TRBV28 and TRBJ2-7; TRBD1 aligns across 7 bases. V gave up 9 bases and J gave up 3 bases; unmatched junction bases: 8. CDR1 MDHEN and CDR2 SYDVKM come from the germline V gene. The CDR3 sequence is 13 residues long. CDR3 region: CASTTGLGYEQYF. The DNA for the CDR3 is TGTGCCAGTACGACAGGGTTAGGCTACGAGCAGTACTTC.

At least ten counts were recorded for this clonotype. This chain joins TRBV7-8 and TRBJ1-5, with D unclear. The V and J ends lost 3 bases and 6 bases respectively, with 12 bases between them. The CDR3 has 14 residues. Per the germline V gene, CDR1 is SGHVS and CDR2 is FQNEAQ. CDR3 DNA: TGTGCCAGCAGCTTTCGGGAACTGCGTCAGCCCCAGCATTTT. This sequence encodes CASSFRELRQPQHF.

In this sample, this clonotype turned up many times. The chain joins TRBV2 to TRBJ2-7; TRBD1 might be the D (6 bases). CDR1 is SNHLY and CDR2 is FYNNEI in the germline V gene. There are 15 residues in the CDR3. V dropped 5 bases and J dropped 0 bases, with 14 bases sitting between them. CDR3: CASSTLEDSSYEQYF. The CDR3 coding sequence is TGTGCCAGCAGTACACTTGAGGACAGCTCCTACGAGCAGTACTTC. Together with reference TRBV2 and TRBJ2-7, the CDR3 gives the full variable domain: EPEVTQTPSHQVTQMGQEVILRCVPISNHLYFYWYRQILGQKVEFLVSFYNNEISEKSEIFDDQFSVERPDGSNFTLKIRSTKLEDSAMYFCASSTLEDSSYEQYFGPGTRLTVT.

CDR3 in DNA: TGCGCCAGCAGCTTGAGTCCAACAGGGGGCGGGGACGAGCAGTACTTC. Protein sequence: CASSLSPTGGGDEQYF. The chain uses TRBV5-1 and TRBJ2-7, with TRBD1 matching 9 bases. The germline CDR1 and CDR2 sequences are SGHRS and YFSETQ. With 1 base clipped from V and 5 bases from J, the junction kept 10 bases outside the gene matches. The length of the CDR3 is 16 residues. Full variable domain (remainder filled in from reference TRBV5-1 and TRBJ2-7): KAGVTQTPRYLIKTRGQQVTLSCSPISGHRSVSWYQQTPGQGLQFLFEYFSETQRNKGNFPGRFSGRQFSNSRSEMNVSTLELGDSALYLCASSLSPTGGGDEQYFGPGTRLTVT.

A word on this clonotype: Sequence at one end of the junction differs from germline and may be a read error. J is TRBJ2-3 and V is TRBV7-2, with D possibly matching TRBD1 (5 bases). CDR1 and CDR2 from the germline V gene are SGHTA and FQGNSA. The CDR3 is 15 residues long. The CDR3: CASSQGWAGTDTQYF. The DNA of the CDR3 is TGCGCCAGCAGCCAAGGTTGGGCAGGGACAGATACGCAGTATTTT.

As for this clonotype: This sequence may be a read error, since a much larger clone differs from it by one base. The chain uses TRBV20-1 and TRBJ2-1; 10 bases map to TRBD2. Germline-derived CDR1 and CDR2 are DFQATT and SNEGSKA (reference sequence). The CDR3 is made up of 15 amino acids. V dropped 0 bases and J dropped 8; count of bases not matched to a gene: 7. CDR3 DNA sequence: TGCAGTGCTAGAGATTCCGCTAGCGGGAGAGATGAGCAGTTCTTC. This encodes CSARDSASGRDEQFF.

The table lists this clonotype with a few counts. This sequence joins TRBV20-1 and TRBJ2-7; D possibly corresponds to TRBD2 (7 bases). The germline V gene has CDR1 DFQATT and CDR2 SNEGSKA (reference sequence). CDR3 length equals 14 residues. V was clipped by 3 bases and J by 2 bases, with 14 bases between them. The CDR3 DNA reads as TGCAGTGCTAGGAGTGCGGGGGCCCCCTACGAGCAGTACTTC. Translating it yields CSARSAGAPYEQYF.

In this sample, this clonotype turned up many times. The genes are TRBV27 and TRBJ2-5, with 7 bases lining up with TRBD1. The CDR3 is 13 amino acids. Trimming removed 7 bases from V and 2 bases from J; junction bases left unmatched: 4. Germline V CDR1 and CDR2: MNHEY, SMNVEV (reference sequence). CDR3 coding DNA: TGTGCCAGCATCCGGGACAGACAAGAGACCCAGTACTTC. This translates into CASIRDRQETQYF.

This rearrangement joins TRBV19 to TRBJ1-1, with TRBD1 identical over 12 bases. The CDR3 loop spans 13 amino acids. Germline CDR1 and CDR2: LNHDA and SQIVND (reference sequence). In nucleotides, the CDR3 is TGTGGGACGGGACAGGGGGCGAACACTGAAGCTTTCTTT. Amino acids: CGTGQGANTEAFF.

The chain couples TRBV3-1 to TRBJ2-5; D is unresolved. The germline CDR1 and CDR2 sequences are LGHDT and YNNKEL (reference sequence). Trimming removed 1 base at V and 2 bases at J, with 8 bases between. This CDR3 region has 14 residues. The CDR3 region is CASSQVSSQETQYF. DNA for the CDR3: TGTGCCAGCAGCCAAGTAAGCAGTCAAGAGACCCAGTACTTC.

The rearrangement joins TRBV9 to TRBJ2-7; 10 nucleotides agree with TRBD2. The CDR3 sequence is 15 residues long. Trimming at V came to 4 bases and at J to 7 bases, leaving 11 bases not matched to a gene. CDR1 is SGDLS, CDR2 YYNGEE, per germline. The CDR3 region is CASSPWASGSKEQYF. CDR3 in DNA: TGTGCCAGCAGCCCGTGGGCTAGCGGGAGTAAGGAGCAGTACTTC.

The chain has TRBV10-3 and TRBJ2-1; D is possibly TRBD2 (6 bases). The CDR3 spans 19 residues. In germline, CDR1 is ENHRY, CDR2 SYGVKD. Trimming stripped 0 bases from V and 6 bases from J, with 24 bases between. CDR3 region: CAISESIKGPKLEGNEQFF. CDR3 in DNA: TGTGCCATCAGTGAGTCGATAAAGGGCCCAAAGCTGGAGGGCAATGAGCAGTTCTTC.

This clonotype was observed many times. The gene calls are TRBV7-2 and TRBJ2-5; a possible D gene is TRBD1 (6 bases). The germline V and J ends were trimmed by 1 base and 1 base, with 7 bases remaining between them. The CDR3 is made up of 14 amino acids. From germline, CDR1 is SGHTA and CDR2 FQGNSA. This CDR3 reads CASSLDRAQETQYF. The DNA for the CDR3 is TGTGCCAGCAGCTTAGACAGGGCCCAAGAGACCCAGTACTTC.

Only one count was recorded for this clonotype. The CDR3 spells CATSRGELSPNQPQHF. In nucleotides, the CDR3 is TGTGCCACCAGCAGGGGAGAACTGAGCCCAAATCAGCCCCAGCATTTT. This rearrangement joins TRBV15 to TRBJ1-5, with D unclear. Germline V gene sequence: CDR1 LNHNV, CDR2 YYDKDF (reference sequence). The V end lost 3 bases, the J end lost 4 bases, and 16 bases lay between the germline ends. The CDR3 loop spans 16 amino acids.

V is TRBV7-9 and J is TRBJ2-7; D not certain. This CDR3 has 14 residues. Germline assignment: CDR1 SEHNR and CDR2 FQNEAQ (reference sequence). V lost 2 bases, J lost 2 bases, and 10 bases lay in between. The CDR3 DNA reads TGTGCCAGCAGCTTAATTAGGGTCCCCTACGAGCAGTACTTC. Encoded protein: CASSLIRVPYEQYF.

This chain uses TRBV6-1 with TRBJ2-7; D gene ambiguous. The CDR3 runs 15 residues. The V end lost 5 bases, the J end lost 0 bases, and 14 bases lay between the germline ends. In germline, CDR1 is MNHNS, CDR2 SASEGT. The CDR3 bases are TGTGCCAGCAGTTCTGGCTCACCCTTCTCCTACGAGCAGTACTTC. Amino acids: CASSSGSPFSYEQYF.

This clonotype was observed many times. V gene TRBV2 combines with J gene TRBJ1-5; tentatively, D is TRBD1 (5 bases). With 6 bases removed from V and 3 bases from J, the gap between germline ends came to 15 bases. CDR1 is SNHLY, CDR2 FYNNEI, per germline. The CDR3 loop spans 15 amino acids. For the CDR3, the DNA is TGTGCCAGCAGATACGACAGTGCCATCAATCAGCCCCAGCATTTT. Residues: CASRYDSAINQPQHF.

Notes on this clonotype: A much bigger clone sits one base away, suggesting this may be a read error. The genes are TRBV20-1 and TRBJ2-7, with TRBD1 matching over 9 bases. Per the germline V gene, CDR1 is DFQATT and CDR2 is SNEGSKA (reference sequence). This CDR3 is 14 amino acids long. The CDR3 DNA reads TGCAGTGCTAGAGAGGGACAGGGTGTATACGACCAGTACTTC. Translated, it gives CSAREGQGVYDQYF.

This clonotype was seen a few times. V and J are TRBV6-1 and TRBJ2-7; a possible D gene is TRBD1 (6 bases). The germline CDR1 and CDR2 sequences are MNHNS and SASEGT. Deletions cut 6 bases from V and 4 bases from J, with 19 bases between. The CDR3 contains 15 residues. DNA for the CDR3: TGTGCCAGCAGCCTTCTCCGAGGCAGGGGATACGAGCAGTACTTC. This encodes CASSLLRGRGYEQYF.

The chain links TRBV11-2 to TRBJ2-7; 9 positions agree with TRBD1. V gave up 2 bases and J gave up 2 bases; unmatched junction bases: 16. Germline CDR1 reads SGHAT; CDR2 reads FQNNGV. This CDR3 region has 19 residues. The CDR3 reads CASSLSNVYGTGMTYEQYF. DNA for the CDR3: TGTGCCAGCAGCTTATCCAACGTTTATGGGACAGGGATGACCTACGAGCAGTACTTC. The complete variable domain, with remaining parts taken from reference TRBV11-2 and TRBJ2-7, reads EAGVAQSPRYKIIEKRQSVAFWCNPISGHATLYWYQQILGQGPKLLIQFQNNGVVDDSQLPKDRFSAERLKGVDSTLKIQPAKLEDSAVYLCASSLSNVYGTGMTYEQYFGPGTRLTVT.

This clonotype was seen more than once but under ten times. The germline gene is not matched at one end of the junction; a read error may be the cause. CDR3 sequence (DNA): TGTGCCAGCAGTCGCCGACAGGGGACTGAAGCTCTCTTT. Translation: CASSRRQGTEALF. J is TRBJ1-1 and V is TRBV27; TRBD1 aligns across 8 bases. In germline, CDR1 is MNHEY, CDR2 SMNVEV (reference sequence). The CDR3 length is 13 residues.

This clonotype was observed at least ten times. The rearrangement links TRBV6-2 or TRBV6-3 to TRBJ2-7; no clear D gene. Germline V CDR1 and CDR2: MNHEY, SVGEGT. The V end lost 0 bases, the J end lost 7 bases, and 7 bases lay between the germline ends. The CDR3 extends over 12 amino acids. The CDR3 region is CASSYSTGEQYF. CDR3 DNA sequence: TGTGCCAGCAGTTACTCGACGGGTGAGCAGTACTTC.

The chain is built from TRBV5-1 and TRBJ2-7; 8 bases match TRBD1. This CDR3 spans 15 amino acids. CDR1 SGHRS and CDR2 YFSETQ come from the germline V gene. J lost 0 bases, V lost 1 base, and 3 bases had no gene match. CDR3 loop: CASSLITGGSYEQYF. The CDR3 bases are TGCGCCAGCAGCTTGATAACAGGGGGCTCCTACGAGCAGTACTTC. The full variable domain, completed using reference TRBV5-1 and TRBJ2-7, is KAGVTQTPRYLIKTRGQQVTLSCSPISGHRSVSWYQQTPGQGLQFLFEYFSETQRNKGNFPGRFSGRQFSNSRSEMNVSTLELGDSALYLCASSLITGGSYEQYFGPGTRLTVT.